Here is one TCR beta chain with its context. V gave up 3 bases and J gave up 2 bases; unmatched junction bases: 7. The CDR3 has 16 residues. Per germline, CDR1 MNHNS and CDR2 SASEGT. The authors' processing: Counts of nucleated cells, estimated from reference gene primer amplification, were obtained. Clones were sequenced by immunoSEQ multiplex PCR, and TCRdb holds only the in-frame ones, with some missing. V, J and clone size were drawn from that table, and D and trimming were deduced from the DNA. The table lists over 120,000 clones, 84% of them singletons. The data stem from a study of blood T cell repertoires in COVID-19. The wider study: T cells, B-cell-depleted T cells, or PBMCs provided the cDNA or gDNA that served as material.

This TCR was recovered from a human donor in a cohort sampled during active COVID-19. This chain links TRBV6-1 with TRBJ1-5; TRBD1 matches 7 bases. Sample: peripheral blood. In DNA, the CDR3 is TGTGCCAGCAGTGAGGACAGGACACGGGGCAATCAGCCCCAGCATTTT. Translation: CASSEDRTRGNQPQHF.